This paragraph covers one T cell receptor (beta chain) sequence. The data originate from a study of cytomegalovirus exposure and HLA in healthy donors. The PCR employed 60 Vbeta primers together with 13 Jbeta primers. TCRdb keeps only in-frame clones here, not all; method: immunoSEQ multiplex PCR. The sample gives more than 95,000 clones, 81% of which show up once; 3% to 5% is in the top ten. Germline assignment: CDR1 MNHEY and CDR2 SMNVEV (reference sequence). The CDR3 sequence is 17 residues long. Trimming cost V 3 bases and J 5 bases; bases outside gene matches: 8. This receptor was taken from a woman in her thirties in good health and CMV-seronegative. Sequencing was carried out using PBMCs. The J gene is TRBJ2-5, the V gene TRBV27; 14 nucleotides match TRBD2. CDR3 bases: TGTGCCAGCAGTTTCCGACTAGCGGGAGGGCTGGGGGAGACCCAGTACTTC. This gives the protein CASSFRLAGGLGETQYF.